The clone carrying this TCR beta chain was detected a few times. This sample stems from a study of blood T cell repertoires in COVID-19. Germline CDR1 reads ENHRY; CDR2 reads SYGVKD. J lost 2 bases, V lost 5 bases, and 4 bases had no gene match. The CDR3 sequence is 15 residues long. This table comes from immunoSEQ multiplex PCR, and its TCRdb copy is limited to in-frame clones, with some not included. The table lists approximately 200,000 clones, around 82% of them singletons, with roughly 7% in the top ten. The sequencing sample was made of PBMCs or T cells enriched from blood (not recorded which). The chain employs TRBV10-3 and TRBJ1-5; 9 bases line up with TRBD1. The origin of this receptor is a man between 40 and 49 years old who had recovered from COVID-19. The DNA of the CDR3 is TGTGCCATCAGTACAGGGGGCGTAGGCAATCAGCCCCAGCATTTT. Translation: CAISTGGVGNQPQHF.